One and the same sample provided the 21 T cell receptor beta chains below, sequenced in a study of T cell responses to AZD1222 COVID-19 vaccine. Profiling relied on immunoSEQ multiplex PCR, and the TCRdb table lists in-frame clones only, not all of them. This sample yields 100,000 to 150,000 clones, of which almost 95% are seen a single time; around 1.5% belongs to the top ten. The material sequenced was peripheral blood, taken on day 0 of AZD1222 vaccination. These receptors all come from an adult in good health.

This clone was observed a handful of times. The rearrangement joins TRBV7-9 to TRBJ2-3; TRBD2 matches at 9 bases. Germline V lookup: CDR1 SEHNR, CDR2 FQNEAQ (reference sequence). J was trimmed by 2 bases and V by 3 bases; bases with no gene match: 12. CDR3 size: 18 residues. The CDR3 DNA reads as TGTGCCAGCAGCTTTCCCCCCCGCCTAGCGGGATTCACAGATACGCAGTATTTT. Amino acids: CASSFPPRLAGFTDTQYF. Full variable domain (rest looked up from reference TRBV7-9 and TRBJ2-3): DTGVSQNPRHKITKRGQNVTFRCDPISEHNRLYWYRQTLGQGPEFLTYFQNEAQLEKSRLLSDRFSAERPKGSFSTLEIQRTEQGDSAMYLCASSFPPRLAGFTDTQYFGPGTRLTVL.

V and J are TRBV2 and TRBJ1-4, with D possibly TRBD1 on 5 matching bases. Trimming removed 8 bases from V and 1 base from J, with 5 bases in between. The CDR3 runs to 12 residues. Per germline, CDR1 SNHLY and CDR2 FYNNEI. CDR3 region: CASGQTNEKLFF. The DNA for the CDR3 is TGTGCCAGCGGACAAACTAATGAAAAACTGTTTTTT.

The rearrangement uses TRBV19 and TRBJ1-2; 11 bases match TRBD1. Trimming removed 4 bases from V and 4 bases from J; junction bases left unmatched: 5. Germline V gene sequence: CDR1 LNHDA, CDR2 SQIVND (reference sequence). This CDR3 region has 15 residues. The CDR3 coding sequence is TGTGCCAGTAGTACCGGGACAGGGGGGCCCTATGGCTACACCTTC. Its protein is CASSTGTGGPYGYTF.

This chain links TRBV3-1 (or the pseudogene TRBV3-2) with TRBJ1-4; 8 bases line up with TRBD1. V was clipped by 4 bases and J by 8 bases; unmatched bases: 9. The CDR3 consists of 15 residues. The germline gives CDR1 LGHDT, CDR2 YNNKEL (reference sequence). CDR3 bases: TGTGCCAGCAGCCCATTCGGGACAGGCAAGGAAAAACTGTTTTTT. Its translation is CASSPFGTGKEKLFF.

The genes are TRBV6-1 and TRBJ1-2; 9 positions agree with TRBD1. CDR1 is MNHNS and CDR2 is SASEGT in the germline V gene. Losses at the gene ends were 2 bases for V and 4 bases for J; bases not matched to a gene: 2. The CDR3 loop spans 14 amino acids. In nucleotides, the CDR3 is TGTGCCAGCAGTGAACTGGGACAGGGCTATGGCTACACCTTC. Its protein product is CASSELGQGYGYTF.

This rearrangement joins TRBV27 to TRBJ2-7; no definite D call. Deletions cut 2 bases from V and 4 bases from J, with 9 bases between. Germline lookup yields CDR1 MNHEY and CDR2 SMNVEV (reference sequence). CDR3 length equals 13 residues. DNA of the CDR3: TGTGCCAGCAGTTTAAAGGCACCGTACGAGCAGTACTTC. Translated, it gives CASSLKAPYEQYF.

CDR3 in DNA: TGCGCCAGCAGCCAAGAACCCCTTGGAGGGTACTCTGGAAACACCATATATTTT. Translation: CASSQEPLGGYSGNTIYF. V gene TRBV4-1 combines with J gene TRBJ1-3; unclear D gene. This CDR3 is built from 18 residues. The V and J ends lost 0 bases and 0 bases respectively, with 15 bases between them. Germline V gene data show CDR1 as MGHRA and CDR2 as YSYEKL.

This sequence joins TRBV7-6 and TRBJ1-6, with 8 nucleotides matching TRBD1. This CDR3 is built from 16 residues. Trimming removed 1 base from V and 9 bases from J; junction bases left unmatched: 8. The germline V gene has CDR1 SGHVS and CDR2 FNYEAQ. CDR3 DNA sequence: TGTGCCAGCAGCTTAGGGCGACAGGGGTGGGGTTCACCCCTCCACTTT. This codes for CASSLGRQGWGSPLHF. The variable domain in full, with the rest retrieved from reference TRBV7-6 and TRBJ1-6, is GAGVSQSPRYKVTKRGQDVALRCDPISGHVSLYWYRQALGQGPEFLTYFNYEAQQDKSGLPNDRFSAERPEGSISTLTIQRTEQRDSAMYRCASSLGRQGWGSPLHFGNGTRLTVT.

The chain links TRBV10-1 to TRBJ1-1, with a weak D call TRBD1 (5 bases). Trimming removed 5 bases from V and 5 bases from J, with 15 bases in between. CDR3 length equals 14 residues. Germline loops: CDR1 WNHNN, CDR2 SYGVQD (reference sequence). The CDR3 loop is CASSQIRAGTEAFF. The CDR3 nucleotides are TGCGCCAGCAGTCAGATCAGGGCCGGGACTGAAGCTTTCTTT.

This chain's CDR3 is CAWSVGGGQDEQYF. In DNA, the CDR3 is TGTGCCTGGAGTGTAGGGGGGGGCCAGGACGAGCAGTACTTC. The chain joins TRBV30 to TRBJ2-7; tentative D call: TRBD2 (7 bases). The CDR3 extends over 14 amino acids. Germline lookup yields CDR1 GTSNPN and CDR2 SVGIG (reference sequence). V dropped 0 bases and J dropped 5 bases, with 14 bases sitting between them. Filled out from reference TRBV30 and TRBJ2-7, the complete variable domain reads SQTIHQWPATLVQPVGSPLSLECTVEGTSNPNLYWYRQAAGRGLQLLFYSVGIGQISSEVPQNLSASRPQDRQFILSSKKLLLSDSGFYLCAWSVGGGQDEQYFGPGTRLTVT.

The chain couples TRBV3-1 (or the pseudogene TRBV3-2) to TRBJ2-1; unclear D gene. CDR3 size: 13 residues. Trimming took 2 bases from V and 10 from J, leaving 12 bases between them. Germline CDR1 reads LGHDT; CDR2 reads YNNKEL (reference sequence). The CDR3 DNA reads as TGTGCCAGCAGCCAATATAGAGGATCCGAGCAGTTCTTC. This sequence encodes CASSQYRGSEQFF.

The chain carries TRBV5-8 and TRBJ1-5; TRBD1 matches at 10 bases. The V gene end was trimmed by 4 bases and the J gene end by 6 bases; junction bases not matched to a gene: 7. Germline V CDR1 and CDR2: SGHTS, YDEGEE. CDR3 length equals 15 residues. Here the CDR3 reads CASSQGTGEGQPQHF. The CDR3 coding sequence is TGTGCCAGCAGCCAAGGGACAGGGGAGGGTCAGCCCCAGCATTTT.

This chain connects TRBV6-5 to TRBJ1-6; TRBD1 is a possible D gene (5 bases). Between the trimmed V and J ends, which lost 6 bases and 6 bases, there was a span of 12 bases. This CDR3 spans 14 amino acids. Germline assignment: CDR1 MNHEY and CDR2 SVGAGI. CDR3 sequence reads: CASSWGSPNSPLHF. DNA for the CDR3: TGTGCCAGCAGCTGGGGCAGCCCTAATTCACCCCTCCACTTT.

This chain joins TRBV7-9 and TRBJ1-4; 9 bases are a match to TRBD1. V lost 1 base to trimming and J lost 3 bases; unmatched junction nucleotides: 3. The CDR3 loop spans 16 amino acids. Per the germline V gene, CDR1 is SEHNR and CDR2 is FQNEAQ (reference sequence). CDR3 sequence (DNA): TGTGCCAGCAGCTTAGGGACAGGGGTCTCTAATGAAAAACTGTTTTTT. This translates into CASSLGTGVSNEKLFF.

This clone has only one observation. This chain uses TRBV15 with TRBJ2-3; 7 bases fit TRBD1. This CDR3 has 14 amino acids. V gave up 3 bases and J gave up 7 bases; unmatched junction bases: 7. CDR1 and CDR2 (germline): LNHNV, YYDKDF (reference sequence). CDR3: CATSRPGQQNTQYF. The CDR3 nucleotides are TGTGCCACCAGCAGGCCGGGACAGCAGAATACGCAGTATTTT.

J is TRBJ2-1 and V is TRBV6-5; 8 nucleotides line up with TRBD1. The length of the CDR3 is 15 residues. Unmatched junction bases numbered 6, after V lost 0 bases and J lost 8 bases. The germline gives CDR1 MNHEY, CDR2 SVGAGI. This CDR3 reads CASSYSGQGGHEQFF. The CDR3 bases are TGTGCCAGCAGTTACTCCGGACAGGGTGGGCATGAGCAGTTCTTC.

The chain recombines TRBV7-9 with TRBJ1-4, with 8 bases lining up with TRBD1. V lost 9 bases and J lost 5; bases outside the gene matches: 5. The CDR3 contains 13 residues. Per the germline V gene, CDR1 is SEHNR and CDR2 is FQNEAQ (reference sequence). CDR3 in DNA: TGTGCCAGTTCTACAGGGGGAAATGAAAAACTGTTTTTT. It codes for CASSTGGNEKLFF.

The chain carries TRBV11-2 and TRBJ1-5, with D hard to call. V lost 2 bases and J lost 5, with 7 bases in between. Germline values: CDR1 SGHAT, CDR2 FQNNGV. This CDR3 comprises 13 residues. The CDR3 is CASSLRLDQPQHF. Here the CDR3 DNA reads TGTGCCAGCAGCTTACGTCTTGATCAGCCCCAGCATTTT.

This clone was seen once. The V call is TRBV3-1 (or the pseudogene TRBV3-2), the J call TRBJ1-2; 8 bases line up with TRBD1. The CDR3 sequence is 16 residues long. The V gene end was trimmed by 4 bases and the J gene end by 2 bases; junction bases not matched to a gene: 9. CDR1 is LGHDT, CDR2 YNNKEL, per germline (reference sequence). Here the CDR3 reads CASSPVSGQGNYGYTF. The DNA for the CDR3 is TGTGCCAGCAGCCCAGTCTCCGGACAGGGCAACTATGGCTACACCTTC.

As regards this clone: At one end the junction does not follow the germline gene, possibly because of a read error. This rearrangement joins TRBV7-7 to TRBJ2-1; maybe TRBD2 (6 bases). The germline CDR1 and CDR2 sequences are SSHAT and FNYEAQ (reference sequence). The length of the CDR3 is 17 residues. Written as DNA, the CDR3 is TGTGCTAGCAGCTTAGGTGTGGCGGGATCATCTTACAATGAGCAGTTCTTC. Its translation is CASSLGVAGSSYNEQFF.

The V call is TRBV6-1, the J call TRBJ1-1, with D hard to call. Looked up from germline, CDR1 is MNHNS and CDR2 is SASEGT. The V and J ends lost 6 bases and 0 bases respectively, with 11 bases between them. The CDR3 is 14 residues long. The CDR3 region is CASSPPTMNTEAFF. The CDR3 DNA is TGTGCCAGCAGCCCACCTACCATGAACACTGAAGCTTTCTTT.